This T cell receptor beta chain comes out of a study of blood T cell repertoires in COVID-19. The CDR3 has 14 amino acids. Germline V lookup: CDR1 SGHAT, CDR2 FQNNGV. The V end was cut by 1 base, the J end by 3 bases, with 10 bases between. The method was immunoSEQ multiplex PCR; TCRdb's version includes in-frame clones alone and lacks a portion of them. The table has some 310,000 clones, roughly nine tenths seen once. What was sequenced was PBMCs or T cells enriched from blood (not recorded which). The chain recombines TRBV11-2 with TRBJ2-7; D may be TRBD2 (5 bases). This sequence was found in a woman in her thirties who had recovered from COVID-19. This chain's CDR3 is CASSLGETFYEQYF. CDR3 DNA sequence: TGTGCCAGCAGCTTAGGGGAGACGTTCTACGAGCAGTACTTC.